This TCR beta chain was captured by sequencing in a study of cytomegalovirus exposure and HLA in healthy donors. The study, taken as a whole, reports: The study labeled 164 TCR beta chains cytomegalovirus-associated. Reports indicated that the classifier achieved high specificity and sensitivity in diagnosing cytomegalovirus status.

This clone was detected once. Its target is unknown. The germline CDR1 and CDR2 sequences are PRHDT and FYEKMQ (reference sequence). The CDR3 has 16 amino acids. The V gene lost 0 bases and the J gene lost 7 bases, with 18 bases spanning the gap. With 60 Vbeta and 13 Jbeta primers, the PCR was carried out. Using immunoSEQ multiplex PCR, the repertoire was profiled, and TCRdb retains in-frame clones only, with some absent. The table shows fewer than 120,000 clones, with around 86% occurring only once. Sequencing was done on a sample of PBMCs. J is TRBJ2-5 and V is TRBV13; D possibly corresponds to TRBD2 (6 bases). This sequence originates from a man aged 35-49 years in good health and CMV-seronegative. CDR3 sequence (DNA): TGTGCCAGCAGCTTAGGGGCGGGACGGCCCTATGGGACCCAGTACTTC. Translating gives CASSLGAGRPYGTQYF.